This T cell receptor (beta chain) was captured by sequencing in a study of blood T cell repertoires in COVID-19. Study overall: Sites across the United States, Italy and Spain contributed samples from acute and convalescent COVID-19.

In the original processing: Cell counts per sample came from amplifying reference gene primers. Libraries were prepared by immunoSEQ multiplex PCR; TCRdb keeps only in-frame clonotypes and omits some of them. V and J calls and clone size are as listed in that table; D and trimming were resolved from the DNA. The repertoire has fewer than 120,000 clones, more than 75% of them found once; the top ten carry over 3%. The receptor comes from a woman aged 45-65 years with acute or convalescent COVID-19. The sequenced sample was peripheral blood.

The CDR3 region is CASSLDRGHTGELFF. The CDR3 region has the DNA TGCGCCAGCAGCTTGGACAGGGGGCACACCGGGGAGCTGTTTTTT. The J gene is TRBJ2-2, the V gene TRBV5-1; TRBD1 aligns across 9 bases. Germline V gene sequence: CDR1 SGHRS, CDR2 YFSETQ. Unmatched junction bases numbered 0, after V lost 0 bases and J lost 3 bases. The CDR3 has 15 residues.